This is a list of T cell receptor beta chains from one sample in a study of CD8 T cells in ankylosing spondylitis. TCRdb fed the 5' RACE reads into MiXCR, producing one record per CDR3 protein. The sample yields some 150,000 distinct CDR3 sequences, 10% to 12% seen once. The material sequenced was blood, either unsorted or a sorted T cell fraction (not recorded which). The receptor set was obtained from a female donor with ankylosing spondylitis or in good health (not recorded which). The CDR3 runs from the conserved cysteine through the conserved F or W. D genes are given only for firm matches. Clone sizes are given selectively: once, few, many, or a class where the clone is expanded.

d_call j_call clone_size v_call cdr3_nt cdr3_aa
. TRBJ1-5 many TRBV15 TGTGCCACCAGCTTAGCAGGCAGGGAGCCCCAGCATTTT CATSLAGREPQHF
. TRBJ2-3 many TRBV7-6 TGTGCCAGCAGCGGCCCCGGGGGCACAGATACGCAGTATTTT CASSGPGGTDTQYF
. TRBJ2-2 many TRBV20-1 TGCAGTGCTACCAGGAGCACCGGGGAGCTGTTTTTT CSATRSTGELFF
. TRBJ2-2 many TRBV5-5 TGTGCCAGCAGTCCACACACCGGGGAGCTGTTTTTT CASSPHTGELFF
. TRBJ2-3 many TRBV11-2 TGTGCCAGCAGCGTTACGGGCCTCACCGGGGATACGCAGTATTTT CASSVTGLTGDTQYF
. TRBJ2-1 many TRBV12-3/TRBV12-4 TGTGCCAGCAGCCTGGGATCAGCGAGGACCGAGCAGTTCTTC CASSLGSARTEQFF
TRBD1 TRBJ2-3 . TRBV29-1 TGCAGCGTGGAGCACACAGGGGATGTGGGAGATACGCAGTATTTT CSVEHTGDVGDTQYF
TRBD2 TRBJ2-3 many TRBV7-2 TGTGCCAGCAGCTTAGGACCGGGAGGGCCGGGAGATACGCAGTATTTT CASSLGPGGPGDTQYF
. TRBJ1-1 many TRBV20-1 TGCAGTGCCCGTCCGGGGAACTGGGGAATGAACACTGAAGCTTTCTTT CSARPGNWGMNTEAFF
. TRBJ1-1 many TRBV10-3 TGTGCCATCAGTGAAAGGGGATTGAACACTGAAGCTTTCTTT CAISERGLNTEAFF
. TRBJ2-2 many TRBV6-5 TGTGCCAGCAGTTACTCGGCTCGGTATGGCGGGGAGCTGTTTTTT CASSYSARYGGELFF
TRBD2 TRBJ2-3 many TRBV3-1 TGTGCCAGCAGCCAAGGGTTAGCGGGTTTGCGCACAGATACGCAGTATTTT CASSQGLAGLRTDTQYF